Reported below is one TCR beta chain. The data are from a study of blood T cell repertoires in COVID-19. Study-level background: The United States, Italy and Spain supplied acute and convalescent COVID-19 samples. T cells, B-cell-depleted T cells, or PBMCs provided the cDNA or gDNA that served as material.

Germline CDR1 SGHDT, CDR2 YYEEEE. CDR3 length equals 15 residues. V lost 3 bases and J lost 2; bases outside the gene matches: 6. As handled by the study authors: It was from reference gene primer amplification that nucleated cell counts were estimated. Repertoires were generated with immunoSEQ multiplex PCR, while TCRdb's copy carries only in-frame clones and drops some. Clonal size and the V and J genes are those of that table, whereas D and trimming came from the DNA. Counted here are hundreds of thousands of clones, around 87% occurring once; the ten biggest clones make up 3.5% to 4.5%. Source material: peripheral blood. The rearrangement links TRBV5-6 to TRBJ2-7; 9 nucleotides align to TRBD1. The origin of this receptor is a woman in her fifties or sixties with active or convalescent COVID-19. DNA of the CDR3: TGTGCCAGCAGCTCCCCGGGACAGGGCGCCTACGAGCAGTACTTC. This gives the protein CASSSPGQGAYEQYF.